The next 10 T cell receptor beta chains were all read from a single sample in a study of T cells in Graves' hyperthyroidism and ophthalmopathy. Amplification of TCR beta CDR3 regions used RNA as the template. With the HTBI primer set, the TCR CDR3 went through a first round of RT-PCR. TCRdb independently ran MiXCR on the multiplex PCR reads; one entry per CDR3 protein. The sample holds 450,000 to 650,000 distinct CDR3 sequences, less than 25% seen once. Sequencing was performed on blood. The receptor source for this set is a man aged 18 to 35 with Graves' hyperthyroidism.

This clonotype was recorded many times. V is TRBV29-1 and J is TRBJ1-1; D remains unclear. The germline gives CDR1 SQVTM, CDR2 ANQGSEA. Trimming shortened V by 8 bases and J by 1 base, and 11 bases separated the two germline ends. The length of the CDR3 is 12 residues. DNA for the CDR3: TGCAGCCTTAAAACACCGAACACTGAAGCTTTCTTT. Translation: CSLKTPNTEAFF.

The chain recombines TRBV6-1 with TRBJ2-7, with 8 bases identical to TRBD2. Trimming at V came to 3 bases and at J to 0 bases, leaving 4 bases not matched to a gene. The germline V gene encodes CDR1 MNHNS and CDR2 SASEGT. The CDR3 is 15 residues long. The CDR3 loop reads CASSEQTSASYEQYF. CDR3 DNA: TGTGCCAGCAGTGAGCAGACTAGCGCCTCCTACGAGCAGTACTTC.

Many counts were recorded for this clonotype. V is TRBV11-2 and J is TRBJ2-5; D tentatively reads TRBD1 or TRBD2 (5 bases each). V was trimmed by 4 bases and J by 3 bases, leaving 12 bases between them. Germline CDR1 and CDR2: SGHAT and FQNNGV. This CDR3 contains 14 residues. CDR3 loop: CASSSGPNEETQYF. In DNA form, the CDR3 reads TGTGCCAGCAGCTCGGGACCAAACGAAGAGACCCAGTACTTC.

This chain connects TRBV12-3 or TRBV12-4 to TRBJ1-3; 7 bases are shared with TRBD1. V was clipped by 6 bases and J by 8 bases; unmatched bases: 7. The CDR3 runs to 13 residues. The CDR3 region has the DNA TGTGCCAGCAGGCTGACAGGGTTTGACACCATATATTTT. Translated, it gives CASRLTGFDTIYF.

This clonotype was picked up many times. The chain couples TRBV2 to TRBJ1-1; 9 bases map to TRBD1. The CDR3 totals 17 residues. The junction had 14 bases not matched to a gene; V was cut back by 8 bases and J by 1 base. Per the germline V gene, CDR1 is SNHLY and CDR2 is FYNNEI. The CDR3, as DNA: TGTGCCAGCGGAAACAGGGGGCTACTCCCCCCGAACACTGAAGCTTTCTTT. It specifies CASGNRGLLPPNTEAFF.

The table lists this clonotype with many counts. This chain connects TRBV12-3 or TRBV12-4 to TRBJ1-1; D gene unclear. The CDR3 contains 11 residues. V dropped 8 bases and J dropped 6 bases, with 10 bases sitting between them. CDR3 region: CASFRGAEAFF. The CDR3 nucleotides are TGTGCCAGCTTCAGAGGAGCTGAAGCTTTCTTT.

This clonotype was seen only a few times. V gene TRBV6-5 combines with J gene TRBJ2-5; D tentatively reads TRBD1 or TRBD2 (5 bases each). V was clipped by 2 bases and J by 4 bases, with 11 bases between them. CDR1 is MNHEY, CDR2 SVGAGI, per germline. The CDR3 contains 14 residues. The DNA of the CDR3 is TGTGCCAGCAGTTACGGGCAGGGAGCAGAGACCCAGTACTTC. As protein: CASSYGQGAETQYF.

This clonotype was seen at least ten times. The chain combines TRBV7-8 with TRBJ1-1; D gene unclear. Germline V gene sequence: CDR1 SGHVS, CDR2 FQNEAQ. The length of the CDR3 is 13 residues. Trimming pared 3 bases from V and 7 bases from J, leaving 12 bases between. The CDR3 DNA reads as TGTGCCAGCAGCTTTAGCCCGACGGTTGAAGCTTTCTTT. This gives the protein CASSFSPTVEAFF.

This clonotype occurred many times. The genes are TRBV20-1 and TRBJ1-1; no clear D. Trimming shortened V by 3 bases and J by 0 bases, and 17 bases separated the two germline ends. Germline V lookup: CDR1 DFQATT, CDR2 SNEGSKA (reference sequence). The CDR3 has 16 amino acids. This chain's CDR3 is CSASWRGTDMNTEAFF. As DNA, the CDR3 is TGCAGTGCTAGTTGGCGCGGAACCGATATGAACACTGAAGCTTTCTTT.

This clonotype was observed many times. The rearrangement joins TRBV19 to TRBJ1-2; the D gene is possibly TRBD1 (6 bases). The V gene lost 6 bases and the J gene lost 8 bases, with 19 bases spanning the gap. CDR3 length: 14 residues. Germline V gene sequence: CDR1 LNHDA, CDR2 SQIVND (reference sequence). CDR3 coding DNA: TGTGCCAGTAGGCTATTGGGGGGCGCGGAAGGCTACACCTTC. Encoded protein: CASRLLGGAEGYTF. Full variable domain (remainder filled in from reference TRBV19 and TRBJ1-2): DGGITQSPKYLFRKEGQNVTLSCEQNLNHDAMYWYRQDPGQGLRLIYYSQIVNDFQKGDIAEGYSVSREKKESFPLTVTSAQKNPTAFYLCASRLLGGAEGYTFGSGTRLTVV.